This T cell receptor beta chain derives from a study of blood T cells in healthy people across ages. From germline, CDR1 is MNHEY and CDR2 SVGAGI. Losses at the gene ends were 2 bases for V and 10 bases for J; bases not matched to a gene: 8. The CDR3 is made up of 15 amino acids. Isolating PBMCs gave at least 6.5 million of these cells per sample. Then a second PCR, running roughly 7 to 11 cycles, was carried out with a sample-barcoded 5' primer and a J-beta primer mix. Every cDNA molecule carried a tag from a template-switch adaptor bearing 12 random nucleotides. TCRdb processed the 5' RACE reads anew with MiXCR; each CDR3 protein has one entry. This table has roughly 1,500,000 distinct CDR3 sequences, 42% appearing once.

The material sequenced was blood. This chain connects TRBV6-5 to TRBJ2-1; 10 positions agree with TRBD2. This sequence was found in a woman aged 18-29 years in good health. The CDR3 reads CASSYRLAGVEEQFF. The CDR3 DNA reads as TGTGCCAGCAGTTACCGGCTAGCGGGAGTTGAAGAGCAGTTCTTC.